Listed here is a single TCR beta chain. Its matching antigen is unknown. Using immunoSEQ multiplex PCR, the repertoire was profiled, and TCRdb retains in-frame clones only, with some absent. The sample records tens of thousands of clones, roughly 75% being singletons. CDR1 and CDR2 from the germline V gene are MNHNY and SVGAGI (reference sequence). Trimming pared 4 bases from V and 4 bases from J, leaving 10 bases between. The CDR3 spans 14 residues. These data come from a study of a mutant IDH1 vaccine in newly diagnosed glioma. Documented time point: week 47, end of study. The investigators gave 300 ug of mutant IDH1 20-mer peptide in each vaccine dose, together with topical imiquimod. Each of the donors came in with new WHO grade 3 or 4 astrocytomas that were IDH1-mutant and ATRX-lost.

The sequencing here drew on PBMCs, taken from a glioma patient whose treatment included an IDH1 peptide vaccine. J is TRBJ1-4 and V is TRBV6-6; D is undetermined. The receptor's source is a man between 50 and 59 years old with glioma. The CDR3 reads CASSWEGYNEKLFF. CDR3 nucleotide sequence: TGTGCCAGCAGTTGGGAAGGGTATAATGAAAAACTGTTTTTT.